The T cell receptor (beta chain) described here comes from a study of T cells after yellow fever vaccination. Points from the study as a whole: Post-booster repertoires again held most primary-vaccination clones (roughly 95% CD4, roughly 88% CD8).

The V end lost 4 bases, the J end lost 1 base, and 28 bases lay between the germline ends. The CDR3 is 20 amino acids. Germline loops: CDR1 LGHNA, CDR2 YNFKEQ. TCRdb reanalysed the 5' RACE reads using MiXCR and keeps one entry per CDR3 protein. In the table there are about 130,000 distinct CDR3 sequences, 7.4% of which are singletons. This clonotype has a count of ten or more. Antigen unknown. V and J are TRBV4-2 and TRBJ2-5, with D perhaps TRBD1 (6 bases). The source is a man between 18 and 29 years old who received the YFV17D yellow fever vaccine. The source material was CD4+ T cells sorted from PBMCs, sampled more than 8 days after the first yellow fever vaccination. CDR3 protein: CASSPRMYGGSGGLQETQYF. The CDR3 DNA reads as TGTGCCAGCAGCCCAAGGATGTATGGTGGTAGTGGGGGCCTCCAAGAGACCCAGTACTTC.